This T cell receptor (beta chain) comes out of a study of T-cell memory formation after mild COVID-19. About the research overall: Clustering of TCRs was largely donor specific.

Only a few counts were recorded for this clonotype. The J segment lost 0 bases and the V segment lost 7 bases, leaving 5 bases of the junction unmatched. There are 14 residues in the CDR3. Germline CDR1 is SQVTM and CDR2 is ANQGSEA. cDNA libraries for TCR alpha and TCR beta, carrying sample barcodes and UMIs, came from 5'RACE with constant-segment primers. MiXCR, run by TCRdb on the 5' RACE reads, gives a single entry per CDR3 protein. This sample yields 65,000 to 95,000 distinct CDR3 sequences, of which roughly 13% are seen a single time; roughly 40% belongs to the top ten. Material: PBMCs or a T cell subset sorted from them (not recorded which). The sequence was obtained from a man aged 18 to 35 who had mild COVID-19 (a few samples of this study predate the infection). Cell type and time point are not known. This rearrangement joins TRBV29-1 to TRBJ2-1, with 8 bases that match TRBD2. The CDR3 reads CSAGGESSYNEQFF. The DNA for the CDR3 is TGCAGCGCCGGGGGGGAGAGCTCCTACAATGAGCAGTTCTTC.